The entry that follows covers one T cell receptor beta chain sequence. The target antigen is unknown. CDR1 and CDR2 (germline): DFQATT, SNEGSKA (reference sequence). The CDR3 runs 14 residues. V shed 1 base and J 6 bases; nucleotides not matched to a gene: 8. This entry belongs to a study of human T cells and chemical hapten exposure. General study findings and limits: There was alopecia in the donors, so their immune response may differ from that of healthy people.

The time point is: patch test 2, 6 weeks after DPC sensitization. The treatment denotes: therapeutic diphenylcyclopropenone sensitization with weekly scalp DPC. Researchers sampled blood before each patch test went on. TCRdb re-derived calls from the RACE reads in MiXCR, one entry per CDR3 protein. Among under 100,000 distinct CDR3 sequences, 8% to 13% were seen once, and the ten largest hold around 5%. This material consisted of whole blood, taken in connection with sensitization to the hapten diphenylcyclopropenone (DPC). This clonotype was sampled from a woman aged 50 to 60 with alopecia areata. Some clones in this sample may be carry-over from other donors' samples. V usage is TRBV20-1 and J usage is TRBJ1-2; TRBD1 matches 7 bases. CDR3 coding DNA: TGCAGTGCTAGAGCTCGACAGGGAGGACATGGCTACACCTTC. Translation: CSARARQGGHGYTF.